This TCR beta chain is from a study of identical twins. Study outcomes and limitations: Invariant MAIT and iNKT cells are populations that could partly confound zero-insertion analyses. Abundant cord blood beta clonotypes carried fewer insertions; memory repertoires showed none. Beta out-of-frame sequences showed weaker excess twin sharing. An excess of low generation probability was shown by twin-shared out-of-frame alpha sequences.

V was pared by 5 bases and J by 2 bases, with 6 bases of the junction left unmatched. The germline V gene has CDR1 SEHNR and CDR2 FQNEAQ (reference sequence). The CDR3 covers 15 residues. As concerns this clonotype: Its antigen is still unknown.

TCRdb processed the 5' RACE reads anew with MiXCR; each CDR3 protein has one entry. The data show about 920,000 distinct CDR3 sequences, with roughly an eighth seen just once and around 1.6% held by the top ten. The same sample was also used in a study of yellow fever vaccine responses in identical twins.

V is TRBV7-9 and J is TRBJ1-5; TRBD1 agrees at 7 bases. Sequencing was done on a sample of PBMCs. The receptor was derived from a young woman in good health. The chain's CDR3 is CASSPNTGGNQPQHF. In DNA form, the CDR3 reads TGTGCCAGCAGCCCCAATACAGGGGGCAATCAGCCCCAGCATTTT. The entire variable domain, with the rest obtained from reference TRBV7-9 and TRBJ1-5, is as follows: DTGVSQNPRHKITKRGQNVTFRCDPISEHNRLYWYRQTLGQGPEFLTYFQNEAQLEKSRLLSDRFSAERPKGSFSTLEIQRTEQGDSAMYLCASSPNTGGNQPQHFGDGTRLSIL.